Sequencing of this T cell receptor beta chain was carried out in a study of cytomegalovirus exposure and HLA in healthy donors. The PCR employed 60 Vbeta primers together with 13 Jbeta primers. Under the authors' procedure: Later, an analysis found roughly 80 million unique TCR beta chains, and approximately 10 million of these were shared. TCRdb keeps only in-frame clones here, not all; method: immunoSEQ multiplex PCR. V, J and clone size are taken as reported in that table, and D and trimming were inferred from the DNA itself. The data hold approximately 86,000 clones, with approximately 83% observed a single time. Broader study findings: There was a cluster of highly shared sequence variants that was likely a sequencing artifact. Per published reports, the classifier diagnosed cytomegalovirus status with high specificity and sensitivity.

Germline CDR1 reads SGDLS; CDR2 reads YYNGEE. The CDR3 sequence is 14 residues long. The J segment lost 2 bases and the V segment lost 5 bases, leaving 5 bases of the junction unmatched. This clone has just one count. Its target is not known. This receptor was identified in a man aged 35 to 55 in good health and CMV-seronegative. The chain carries TRBV9 and TRBJ2-7, with 9 bases lining up with TRBD2. Sequenced: PBMCs. CDR3 in amino acids: CASSASGAPYEQYF. The CDR3 coding sequence is TGTGCCAGCAGTGCTAGCGGGGCCCCCTACGAGCAGTACTTC. The whole variable domain, remainder taken from reference TRBV9 and TRBJ2-7, is DSGVTQTPKHLITATGQRVTLRCSPRSGDLSVYWYQQSLDQGLQFLIQYYNGEERAKGNILERFSAQQFPDLHSELNLSSLELGDSALYFCASSASGAPYEQYFGPGTRLTVT.